This TCR beta chain was observed in a study of PD-L1 blockade in urothelial cancer. Sequenced by immunoSEQ multiplex PCR; TCRdb stores in-frame clones only, minus some. The data hold about 74,000 clones, with approximately 81% observed a single time. Germline assignment: CDR1 SGHTA and CDR2 FQGTGA. Trimming shortened V by 5 bases and J by 0 bases, and 14 bases separated the two germline ends. The CDR3 extends over 16 amino acids. Notes on the study in general: Better survival was forecast by a pretreatment blood TCR clonality below the median.

The patients' disease, urothelial carcinoma, was locally advanced or metastatic. Each patient gave between 1 and 8 samples, pretreatment and on-treatment. On this clone itself: Its target is not known.

This sequence originates from a man in his sixties or seventies with urothelial cancer. Sequencing was performed on PBMCs, taken around atezolizumab (anti-PD-L1) treatment. V gene TRBV7-3 combines with J gene TRBJ2-1; D perhaps matches TRBD2 (5 bases). The CDR3 region has the DNA TGTGCCAGCAGCCAGAGCGGAGACCCCTCCTACAATGAGCAGTTCTTC. As protein: CASSQSGDPSYNEQFF.